This entry features one TCR beta chain sequence. Its specificity is not known. The germline V gene has CDR1 ENHRY and CDR2 SYGVKD. V gave up 8 bases and J gave up 5 bases, with 26 bases separating them. The CDR3 contains 17 residues. This sample was taken from a study of T cells in Graves' hyperthyroidism and ophthalmopathy. General study points: Appearing also in blood were most of the thyroid clonotypes expanded above 0.001.

Template material for amplifying TCR beta CDR3 regions consisted of RNA transcripts. During a first-round RT-PCR of the TCR CDR3, the HTBI primer set was used. TCRdb analysed the multiplex PCR reads with MiXCR anew, one entry per CDR3 protein. Among fewer than 750,000 distinct CDR3 sequences listed, 35% to 55% were seen once. Stable hyperthyroidism: no ophthalmopathy progression over 18 months of follow-up. In patients aged 18 to 65, hyperthyroidism was newly diagnosed, with duration under 2 months. The study excluded patients with uncontrolled infection, other autoimmune disease, pregnancy or lactation.

The sequenced sample was peripheral blood or thyroid tissue (not recorded which). This chain uses TRBV10-3 with TRBJ2-3, with D tentatively TRBD1 (6 bases). The source is a woman aged 18 to 35 with Graves' hyperthyroidism. The CDR3 sequence is CAIGESIRGPMGDTQYF. DNA for the CDR3: TGTGCCATCGGGGAAAGCATCAGGGGCCCGATGGGAGATACGCAGTATTTT.